This section outlines one TCR beta chain sequence together with its context. Its antigen specificity is not known. One base away there is no much larger clone; base qualities are not given. The data are from a study of blood T cell repertoires in COVID-19 (dated by TCRdb to the early 2020s). About the investigation overall: Samples covering the acute and convalescent phases of COVID-19 were provided by collaborators in the United States, Italy and Spain. The dataset comprised deeply sampled blood TCRbeta repertoires from subjects exposed to, actively infected with, or recovered from COVID-19. The repertoires were released in a freely available public database meant as a resource for research on the immune response to SARS-CoV-2. HLA class I and class II types, where available, came from metadata supplied by the sample provider rather than from assay-based typing. The prospective study material was composed of cDNA or gDNA derived from T cells, B-cell-depleted T cells, or PBMCs. The sample metadata nearly always contained a de-identified subject ID, COVID-19 status, age in years and sex. Samples were obtained from the ongoing ImmuneRACE study (first 160 participants) and from about 1,300 subjects provided by 6 global collaborators. Overall study outcomes, separate from this receptor: The quantity of clinical and demographic metadata differed by source and by participant and was supplied without curation.

TCRbeta CDR3 regions were amplified from genomic DNA using the immunoSEQ Assay, a bias-controlled multiplex PCR. The study's own analysis went as follows. The number of nucleated cells in each sample was estimated by amplification of reference gene primers within the assay. To quantify the absolute abundance of each unique TCRbeta CDR3 rearrangement, sequence reads were collapsed and filtered. For each sample, productive Simpson clonality was calculated as the square root of Simpson's diversity index over productive rearrangements. As stored in TCRdb, this immuneACCESS dataset retains in-frame rearrangements with V and J assigned. A fraction of the clones does not appear; measured against another copy, unresolved V genes explain less than half of the discrepancy, and the remainder lacks a known reason. The V and J calls and the clone size are those of that table, but D and trimming were determined from the DNA. The sample includes around 130,000 clones, with just under 90% observed a single time. The biggest ten clones account for approximately 11% of the sample.

Trimming takes 6 bases off V and 4 bases off J; junction bases not matched to a gene: 12. Sequences SNHLY (CDR1) and FYNNEI (CDR2) are obtained from the germline V gene. The CDR3, from cysteine to phenylalanine, totals 15 residues. The retained sequence is limited to the CDR3, 45 bases, with the frame set at the first base. The collaborating institutions used their own protocols to collect whole blood in K2EDTA tubes. Collaborator samples were shipped for TCRbeta analysis as frozen whole blood, isolated PBMCs, or DNA extracted from either sample type. The receptor chain draws on TRBV2 and TRBJ2-7, and TRBD1 aligns with 7 junction nucleotides. The specimen was peripheral blood. This TCR came from a woman older than 75 with acute or convalescent COVID-19. The DNA reads as follows: TGTGCCAGCAGCCTAGGGACAGCAGACCTGTACGAGCAGTACTTC. Its protein product is CASSLGTADLYEQYF.